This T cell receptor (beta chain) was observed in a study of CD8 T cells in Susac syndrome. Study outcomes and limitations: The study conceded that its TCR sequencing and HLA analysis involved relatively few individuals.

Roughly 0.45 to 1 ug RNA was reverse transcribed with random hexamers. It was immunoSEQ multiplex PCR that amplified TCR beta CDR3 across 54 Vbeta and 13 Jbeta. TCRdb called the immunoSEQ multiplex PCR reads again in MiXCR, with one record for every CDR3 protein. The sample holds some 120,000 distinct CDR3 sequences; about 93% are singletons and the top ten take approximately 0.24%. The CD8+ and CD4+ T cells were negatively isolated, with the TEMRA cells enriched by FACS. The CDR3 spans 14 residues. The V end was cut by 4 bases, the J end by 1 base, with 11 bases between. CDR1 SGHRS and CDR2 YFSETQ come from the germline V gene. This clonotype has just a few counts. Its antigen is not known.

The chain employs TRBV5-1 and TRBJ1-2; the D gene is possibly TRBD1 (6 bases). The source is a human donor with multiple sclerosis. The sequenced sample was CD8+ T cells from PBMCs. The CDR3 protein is CASSATDSNYGYTF. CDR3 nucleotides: TGCGCCAGCAGCGCGACGGACAGTAACTATGGCTACACCTTC.